The 24 T cell receptor beta chains below come from one sample, sequenced in a study of T-cell memory formation after mild COVID-19 (dated by TCRdb to the early 2020s). The method behind the library was 5' RACE. The data were produced on an Illumina NovaSeq 6000. The public reads were run again by TCRdb, first through fastp at Q25 and then through MiXCR, and only productive beta chains were kept. Each CDR3 protein appears once, grouped with its most common genes and DNA. Here the sample has 100,000 or so distinct CDR3 sequences; 11% occur a single time. The ten largest clonotypes hold 40% of the sample. The sequenced sample consisted of PBMCs or a T cell subset sorted from them (not recorded which). These receptors all stem from a man between 18 and 29 years old who had mild COVID-19 (a few samples of this study predate the infection). The sample titles of this study are shuffled in the database, so cell type and time point are left out; the donor was told from shared clones.

The chain couples TRBV6-5 to TRBJ2-1; perhaps TRBD1 as D (6 bases). CDR1 and CDR2 (germline): MNHEY, SVGAGI. Trimming shortened V by 6 bases and J by 10 bases, and 10 bases separated the two germline ends. This CDR3 is built from 11 residues. The CDR3 is CASRRTDEQFF. The CDR3 nucleotides are TGTGCCAGCAGACGGACAGACGAGCAGTTCTTC.

The chain links TRBV7-8 to TRBJ2-2, with 7 bases that match TRBD1. Germline values: CDR1 SGHVS, CDR2 FQNEAQ. The CDR3 runs to 15 residues. V gave up 4 bases and J gave up 3 bases; unmatched junction bases: 5. The CDR3, as DNA: TGTGCCAGCAGCTCCGGGACAGTCCACACCGGGGAGCTGTTTTTT. The encoded protein is CASSSGTVHTGELFF.

A few counts support this clonotype. The chain is built from TRBV7-2 and TRBJ2-1; 8 nucleotides line up with TRBD2. This CDR3 spans 15 amino acids. Per germline, CDR1 SGHTA and CDR2 FQGNSA. The ends lost 5 bases at V and 7 bases at J; junction bases unmatched: 10. This CDR3 is CASSRPVGGANEQFF. CDR3 nucleotide sequence: TGTGCCAGCAGCCGTCCCGTCGGGGGGGCGAATGAGCAGTTCTTC.

This rearrangement joins TRBV5-6 to TRBJ2-5, with TRBD1 matching over 8 bases. CDR1 is SGHDT, CDR2 YYEEEE, per germline. The CDR3 length is 15 residues. The junction had 9 bases not matched to a gene; V was cut back by 3 bases and J by 5 bases. The CDR3 is CASSYRGRSWETQYF. The CDR3 DNA follows: TGTGCCAGCAGCTACAGGGGGAGGAGTTGGGAGACCCAGTACTTC. Supplemented by reference TRBV5-6 and TRBJ2-5, the full variable domain reads DAGVTQSPTHLIKTRGQQVTLRCSPKSGHDTVSWYQQALGQGPQFIFQYYEEEERQRGNFPDRFSGHQFPNYSSELNVNALLLGDSALYLCASSYRGRSWETQYFGPGTRLLVL.

This clonotype has a count of ten or more. The chain couples TRBV11-2 to TRBJ1-2; D is possibly TRBD1 (5 bases). This CDR3 region has 14 residues. Germline lookup yields CDR1 SGHAT and CDR2 FQNNGV. Between the trimmed V and J ends, which lost 3 bases and 0 bases, there was a span of 8 bases. The CDR3 is CASSFQGANYGYTF. As DNA, the CDR3 is TGTGCCAGCAGCTTTCAGGGCGCTAACTATGGCTACACCTTC.

The rearrangement links TRBV27 to TRBJ1-1; possibly TRBD1 for D (5 bases). The V gene's germline CDR1 is MNHEY and CDR2 SMNVEV (reference sequence). V lost 6 bases to trimming and J lost 4 bases, with 12 bases between them. This CDR3 region has 13 residues. This CDR3 is CASSRGLVTEAFF. Here the CDR3 DNA reads TGTGCCAGCAGCCGGGGGTTGGTCACTGAAGCTTTCTTT.

This clonotype was detected a few times. The chain uses TRBV4-3 and TRBJ2-5, with TRBD2 matching over 9 bases. The CDR3 extends over 14 amino acids. Germline V CDR1 and CDR2: LGHNA, YSLEER. The junction had 4 bases not matched to a gene; V was cut back by 4 bases and J by 4 bases. The CDR3 region is CASSPIAGAETQYF. The CDR3 nucleotides read TGCGCCAGCAGCCCCATAGCGGGAGCAGAGACCCAGTACTTC.

This clonotype has at least ten counts. The chain combines TRBV19 with TRBJ2-5; perhaps D is TRBD1 or TRBD2 (5 bases each). The CDR3 consists of 14 residues. V was cut by 5 bases and J by 4 bases, with 14 bases left in between. The V gene's germline CDR1 is LNHDA and CDR2 SQIVND (reference sequence). CDR3 sequence reads: CASSPYPGRETQYF. The CDR3 coding sequence is TGTGCCAGTAGTCCCTACCCAGGGAGAGAGACCCAGTACTTC.

Concerning this clonotype: At one end the junction does not follow the germline gene, possibly because of a read error. The chain couples TRBV7-7 to TRBJ2-2, with 7 bases lining up with TRBD1. CDR3 size: 17 residues. Germline values: CDR1 SSHAT, CDR2 FNYEAQ (reference sequence). The CDR3 region has the DNA TGTGCTAGCAGCTCCGGCCCCAGGACAGGGAACACCGGGGAGCTGTTTTTT. Amino acids: CASSSGPRTGNTGELFF.

This clonotype turned up a few times. The J gene is TRBJ1-1, the V gene TRBV7-9; D unresolved. The length of the CDR3 is 9 residues. Germline V gene sequence: CDR1 SEHNR, CDR2 FQNEAQ (reference sequence). V lost 5 bases and J 10 bases, leaving 5 bases between the germline ends. CDR3 loop: CASSLTAFF. The CDR3 bases are TGTGCCAGCAGCCTTACAGCTTTCTTT.

This clonotype was seen a few times. This chain joins TRBV6-2 or TRBV6-3 and TRBJ1-1; a weak D match, TRBD1 (5 bases). Looked up from germline, CDR1 is MNHEY and CDR2 is SVGEGT. This CDR3 spans 15 amino acids. V was clipped by 2 bases and J by 0 bases, with 10 bases between them. This CDR3 is CASSYDGGMNTEAFF. DNA for the CDR3: TGTGCCAGCAGTTACGACGGGGGAATGAACACTGAAGCTTTCTTT.

This clonotype has a handful of counts. This chain links TRBV7-8 with TRBJ2-3; D gene uncertain. V dropped 2 bases and J dropped 2 bases, with 11 bases sitting between them. Germline V gives CDR1 SGHVS, CDR2 FQNEAQ. This CDR3 has 15 residues. This CDR3 reads CASSLRFGPTDTQYF. DNA of the CDR3: TGTGCCAGCAGCTTAAGATTTGGACCCACAGATACGCAGTATTTT.

Only a few counts were recorded for this clonotype. The chain combines TRBV7-9 with TRBJ2-2; D call uncertain. V shed 7 bases and J shed 0 bases, with 9 bases lying between them. There are 14 residues in the CDR3. Germline V gene sequence: CDR1 SEHNR, CDR2 FQNEAQ (reference sequence). CDR3 loop: CASTPPSNTGELFF. The CDR3 DNA reads TGTGCCAGCACCCCCCCATCGAACACCGGGGAGCTGTTTTTT. The whole variable domain, filled in from reference TRBV7-9 and TRBJ2-2, reads DTGVSQNPRHKITKRGQNVTFRCDPISEHNRLYWYRQTLGQGPEFLTYFQNEAQLEKSRLLSDRFSAERPKGSFSTLEIQRTEQGDSAMYLCASTPPSNTGELFFGEGSRLTVL.

This clonotype was seen more than once but under ten times. The chain is built from TRBV6-2 or TRBV6-3 and TRBJ2-7; a possible D gene is TRBD2 (6 bases). Trimming removed 6 bases from V and 6 bases from J, with 12 bases in between. This CDR3 region has 12 residues. Germline lookup yields CDR1 MNHEY and CDR2 SVGEGT. CDR3 bases: TGTGCCAGCAGGGGGGGTCGTCCCGAGCAGTACGTC. Protein product: CASRGGRPEQYV.

The chain employs TRBV9 and TRBJ1-1; D may be TRBD1 (6 bases). V lost 1 base and J lost 6, with 16 bases in between. Germline assignment: CDR1 SGDLS and CDR2 YYNGEE. The CDR3 is 15 amino acids. CDR3 amino acids: CASSVRDNRISEAFF. The CDR3 bases are TGTGCCAGCAGCGTACGGGACAATAGGATCTCTGAAGCTTTCTTT. Together with reference TRBV9 and TRBJ1-1, the CDR3 gives the full variable domain: DSGVTQTPKHLITATGQRVTLRCSPRSGDLSVYWYQQSLDQGLQFLIQYYNGEERAKGNILERFSAQQFPDLHSELNLSSLELGDSALYFCASSVRDNRISEAFFGQGTRLTVV.

The sample holds a few counts of this clonotype. This chain uses TRBV7-8 with TRBJ2-1; TRBD2 aligns across 16 bases. The CDR3 sequence is 17 residues long. Germline assignment: CDR1 SGHVS and CDR2 FQNEAQ. J lost 4 bases, V lost 5 bases, and 5 bases had no gene match. The CDR3 reads CASSPPGLAGGYNEQFF. CDR3 DNA: TGTGCCAGCAGCCCCCCGGGACTAGCGGGGGGGTACAATGAGCAGTTCTTC.

This clonotype was counted a single time. The chain recombines TRBV6-2 or TRBV6-3 with TRBJ2-1; 9 bases are a match to TRBD2. The germline gives CDR1 MNHEY, CDR2 SVGEGT. The trim removed 5 bases at V and 4 bases at J, leaving 9 bases unmatched. The CDR3 loop spans 16 amino acids. The CDR3 nucleotides are TGTGCCAGCAGTCCCTTGACTAGCGGCCTTTACAATGAGCAGTTCTTC. This sequence encodes CASSPLTSGLYNEQFF.

This clonotype was detected a few times. The CDR3 loop is CSASRGRGQNYGYTF. The CDR3 DNA is TGCAGTGCTAGCCGGGGCAGGGGGCAGAACTATGGCTACACCTTC. The chain recombines TRBV20-1 with TRBJ1-2, with 8 bases lining up with TRBD1. The CDR3 runs to 15 residues. Per germline, CDR1 DFQATT and CDR2 SNEGSKA (reference sequence). Trimming removed 3 bases from V and 2 bases from J; junction bases left unmatched: 8.

The chain carries TRBV27 and TRBJ2-3; possibly TRBD1 for D (5 bases). The V gene lost 3 bases and the J gene lost 0 bases, with 13 bases spanning the gap. This CDR3 has 16 amino acids. CDR1 is MNHEY and CDR2 is SMNVEV in the germline V gene (reference sequence). The CDR3 nucleotides are TGTGCCAGCAGTTTTACAGGAGAACCAAGCACAGATACGCAGTATTTT. This gives the protein CASSFTGEPSTDTQYF.

The V gene is TRBV6-6, the J gene TRBJ2-1; TRBD1 matches 8 bases. CDR1 is MNHNY and CDR2 is SVGAGI in the germline V gene (reference sequence). The junction had 13 bases not matched to a gene; V was cut back by 4 bases and J by 8 bases. The CDR3 spans 16 residues. CDR3 protein: CASSWSGDRGIDEQFF. CDR3 DNA: TGTGCCAGCAGTTGGTCCGGTGACAGGGGTATTGATGAGCAGTTCTTC.

The chain employs TRBV4-1 and TRBJ1-5; TRBD1 might be the D (5 bases). The V end lost 0 bases, the J end lost 5 bases, and 14 bases lay between the germline ends. The CDR3 length is 16 residues. Germline assignment: CDR1 MGHRA and CDR2 YSYEKL. DNA for the CDR3: TGCGCCAGCAGCCAAGATTTCAGACAGCGGGATCAGCCCCAGCATTTT. Residues: CASSQDFRQRDQPQHF.

This clonotype showed up many times. V is TRBV7-2 and J is TRBJ2-7; the D gene is possibly TRBD1 (6 bases). V was pared by 5 bases and J by 4 bases, with 15 bases between. Germline CDR1 and CDR2: SGHTA and FQGNSA. The CDR3 loop spans 14 amino acids. DNA of the CDR3: TGTGCCAGCAGCCCAAACTCAGGGGTTTACGAGCAGTACGTC. Translating gives CASSPNSGVYEQYV.

This clonotype was seen more than once but under ten times. The chain carries TRBV14 and TRBJ2-1; D may be TRBD2 (6 bases). Germline CDR1 is SGHDN and CDR2 is FVKESK. The V end was cut by 1 base, the J end by 9 bases, with 10 bases between. This CDR3 spans 13 amino acids. The CDR3 coding sequence is TGTGCCAGCAGCCAAGTGTCGGGGGTTGAGCAGTTCTTC. Its protein product is CASSQVSGVEQFF.

The chain recombines TRBV29-1 with TRBJ2-7; 8 positions match TRBD1. The germline CDR1 and CDR2 sequences are SQVTM and ANQGSEA. With V trimmed by 6 bases and J by 0 bases, 7 bases remained unmatched. The CDR3 has 14 amino acids. In DNA form, the CDR3 reads TGCAGCGTGGCCCAAGGGACAGGCTCCTACGAGCAGTACTTC. Translating gives CSVAQGTGSYEQYF.